This T cell receptor (beta chain) was documented in a study of beta chain features in type 1 diabetes. About the study: Analysis included 100 million to 110 million sorted cells drawn from all samples.

Overall study results and limits: Shortening of TCRB CDR3s, moderate but significant, appeared in all four CD4+ subsets of Type 1 diabetes patients.

cDNA synthesis used the whole RNA isolate, giving expressed TCRB sequences. Clones were sequenced by immunoSEQ multiplex PCR, and TCRdb holds only the in-frame ones, with some missing. The profile shows tens of thousands of clones, roughly 50% of them singletons. This CDR3 region has 15 residues. The trim removed 4 bases at V and 4 bases at J, leaving 5 bases unmatched. In germline, CDR1 is LNHDA, CDR2 SQIVND (reference sequence). Turning to this clone: What it binds is not known.

Input material: stem cell memory CD4+ T cells from blood. The clonotype comes from a woman in her thirties in good health. V and J are TRBV19 and TRBJ2-1, with TRBD2 matching over 9 bases. CDR3 nucleotide sequence: TGTGCCAGTAGTAGGGCTAGCGGGGTTTACAATGAGCAGTTCTTC. Translated, it gives CASSRASGVYNEQFF.